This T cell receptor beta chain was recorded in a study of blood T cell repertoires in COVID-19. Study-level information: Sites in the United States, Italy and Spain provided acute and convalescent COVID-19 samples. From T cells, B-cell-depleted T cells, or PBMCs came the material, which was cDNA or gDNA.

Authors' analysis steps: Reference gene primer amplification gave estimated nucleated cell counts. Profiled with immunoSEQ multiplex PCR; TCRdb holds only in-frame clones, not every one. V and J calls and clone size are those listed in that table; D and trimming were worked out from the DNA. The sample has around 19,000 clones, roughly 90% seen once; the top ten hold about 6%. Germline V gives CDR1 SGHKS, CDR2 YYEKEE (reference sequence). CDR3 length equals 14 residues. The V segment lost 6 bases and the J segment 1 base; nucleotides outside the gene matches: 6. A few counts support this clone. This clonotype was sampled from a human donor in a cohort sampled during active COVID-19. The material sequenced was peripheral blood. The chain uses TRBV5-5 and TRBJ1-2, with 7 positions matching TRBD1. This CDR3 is CASNGQAVNYGYTF. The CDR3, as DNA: TGTGCCAGCAATGGACAGGCTGTTAACTATGGCTACACCTTC.